This is a list of T cell receptor beta chains from one sample in a study of OX40 agonist ivuxolimab in advanced cancers. TCRdb's copy holds only in-frame clones and misses some; the assay was immunoSEQ multiplex PCR. The profile shows 65,000 to 85,000 clones, roughly 87% of them singletons. The starting material was CD4+ or CD8+ T cells sorted from blood, obtained in a trial of the OX40 agonist ivuxolimab. These receptors all come from an adult with an advanced solid tumor such as melanoma, head and neck, liver or kidney cancer. The conserved cysteine and the conserved F or W are not part of the CDR3 here. Rows may omit the clone size; those that give it use once, few, many or a size class.

j_call clone_size v_call cdr3_aa
TRBJ1-3 - TRBV29-1 SVIGGSGNTIY
TRBJ1-3 - TRBV19 ASSKRTVSGNTIY
TRBJ1-5 - TRBV10-1 ASSEPYCQGVRQPQH
TRBJ2-7 few TRBV11-2 ASSSLRGYEQY
TRBJ2-1 - TRBV7-2 ASSVWTSGRTAEQF
TRBJ2-2 - TRBV2 ASSARGRNTGELF
TRBJ1-2 - TRBV7-2 ASAPRLNGGYT
TRBJ2-7 - TRBV13 ASSPRPVTSHQVSYGQY
TRBJ2-1 few TRBV6-1 ASSELSLTRAIGDYANEQF
TRBJ2-7 - TRBV6-5 ASSYSRTGPYEQY
TRBJ2-3 - TRBV10-2 ASSDYPQSSYTDTQY
TRBJ2-1 few TRBV11-3 ASSLERVAGRPSSYNEQF
TRBJ1-3 - TRBV19 ASSIGQGSGNTIY
TRBJ2-5 - TRBV9 ASSVERGQETQY
TRBJ2-3 - TRBV27 ASSRDPRLAGRTDTQY
TRBJ2-3 - TRBV7-7 ASSPQEASTDTQY
TRBJ1-4 - TRBV19 ASSNDRGATNEKLF
TRBJ2-1 - TRBV29-1 SVKDEQF
TRBJ2-1 - TRBV11-3 ASSSQGDRGSEQF
TRBJ2-5 - TRBV27 ASGEREETQY
TRBJ2-7 - TRBV6-1 ASSEQMADSYEQY
TRBJ1-1 - TRBV7-2 ASSANPNTEAF
TRBJ2-5 - TRBV5-1 ASSNPGGGQETQY
TRBJ2-2 - TRBV6-5 ASKLGAWNTGELF
TRBJ2-6 - TRBV5-1 ASSAGSYISGANVLT
TRBJ1-2 - TRBV6-6 ASLPRTGSVYGYT
TRBJ1-2 - TRBV27 ASSWGDRTTKAGYT
TRBJ1-3 - TRBV29-1 SVGSRSSGNTIY
TRBJ2-3 - TRBV5-1 ASSLGLDASTDTQY
TRBJ1-5 - TRBV30 AWSEQGGGNQPQH
TRBJ1-2 - TRBV5-4 ASSSQTAPYGYT
TRBJ2-1 few TRBV4-2 ASSHNSAGGAPEQF
TRBJ1-1 - TRBV7-9 ASSPGGRIV
TRBJ2-1 - TRBV12-2 ASRFRIPGNEQF
TRBJ1-2 - TRBV9 ASSVDNYGYT
TRBJ2-7 - TRBV6-5 ASSRPGQGSAEQY
TRBJ1-1 few TRBV9 ASSVDGHKAF
TRBJ2-2 - TRBV18 ASSPEGLNAGELF
TRBJ2-3 - TRBV9 ASSQSGTSGGGTDTQY
TRBJ1-1 - TRBV18 ASAPGVNTEAF
TRBJ2-5 - TRBV19 ATQPTGTGQETQY
TRBJ1-3 - TRBV21-1 ASSKNIQPGNTIY
TRBJ2-1 - TRBV15 ATSRVGNEQF
TRBJ2-3 - TRBV18 ASSPLAQVADTQY
TRBJ1-6 - TRBV12-5 ASGPGQGYNSPLH
TRBJ1-1 - TRBV14 ASSQDTRVVTEAF
TRBJ2-5 - TRBV5-4 ASGLAGIQETQY
TRBJ1-1 - TRBV7-9 ASSLWSQWNTEAF
TRBJ1-1 - TRBV6-1 ASNGQGAAEAF
TRBJ2-1 - TRBV6-5 ASSMWGSYNEQF
TRBJ1-1 - TRBV30 AWSAPQGKNTEAF
TRBJ1-1 - TRBV29-1 SVVTQGTEAF
TRBJ2-3 - TRBV6-1 ASTPGTSGTDTQY
TRBJ1-2 few TRBV6-1 ASSEVGRGSQGYT
TRBJ2-1 once TRBV6-5 ASSYREGSYNEQF
TRBJ1-6 - TRBV5-1 ASRYDRGPSSSYNSPLH
TRBJ1-1 - TRBV5-6 ASSLYRGEAKAAEAF
TRBJ1-2 medium-sized TRBV30 AWSWEGGYT
TRBJ1-5 - TRBV7-2 ASSLQGKQPQH
TRBJ1-5 once TRBV5-1 ASSRRTERNQPQH